This is a list of T cell receptor beta chains from one sample in a study of glioma-infiltrating T cells after dendritic cell vaccination. Clones were read by immunoSEQ multiplex PCR, and TCRdb kept only the in-frame ones, dropping some. Among some 60,000 clones listed, just under 85% were seen once. The sample in question was blood, obtained after dendritic cell vaccination. All receptors derive from a human donor with glioblastoma. Each CDR3 is given with its conserved first and last residue. D genes are given only for firm matches. Clone size is not always given. Where it is, it says once, few, many or a class for expanded clones.

. . TRBJ1-1 TRBV25-1 CASSELDRSEAFF TGTGCCAGCAGTGAATTAGACAGGTCGGAAGCTTTCTTT
TRBD2 . TRBJ2-3 TRBV5-1 CASSLLAGGTDTQYF TGCGCCAGCAGCCTCCTAGCGGGGGGAACAGATACGCAGTATTTT
. . TRBJ2-7 TRBV5-1 CASSLAESEGEQYF TGCGCCAGCAGCTTGGCCGAGTCTGAGGGCGAGCAGTACTTC
. . TRBJ1-1 TRBV11-2 CASNLRRGGRTEAFF TGTGCCAGCAACCTAAGGCGGGGCGGGCGGACTGAAGCTTTCTTT
. . TRBJ1-6 TRBV30 CAWRGAGGLHF TGTGCCTGGAGAGGAGCCGGCGGCCTCCACTTT
TRBD2 . TRBJ2-7 TRBV6-1 CASILSRGAYEQYF TGTGCCAGCATTTTAAGTCGGGGGGCCTACGAGCAGTACTTC
TRBD1 . TRBJ2-7 TRBV29-1 CSVGRVNDGTSRGYEQYF TGCAGCGTGGGAAGGGTTAACGACGGGACCTCCAGGGGGTACGAGCAGTACTTC
. once TRBJ2-1 TRBV18 CASSPKAREDEQFF TGTGCCAGCTCACCTAAGGCGAGGGAGGATGAGCAGTTCTTC
. few TRBJ1-1 TRBV6-6 CASRREIGSTEAFF TGTGCCAGCAGGAGGGAGATTGGGAGCACTGAAGCTTTCTTT
TRBD2 . TRBJ2-1 TRBV5-1 CASSPARLATHEQFF TGCGCCAGCAGCCCAGCCCGACTAGCCACTCATGAGCAGTTCTTC
. . TRBJ1-2 TRBV5-8 CASSLTVRGNYGYTF TGTGCCAGCAGCTTGACAGTTCGGGGTAACTATGGCTACACCTTC
. . TRBJ1-1 TRBV7-8 CASSQARNTEAFF TGTGCCAGCAGCCAGGCTCGGAACACTGAAGCTTTCTTT
TRBD2 . TRBJ2-7 TRBV6-5 CASRLSGAAYEQYF TGTGCCAGCAGGCTTAGCGGGGCCGCCTACGAGCAGTACTTC
. . TRBJ1-6 TRBV7-9 CASSLASGVNSPLHF TGTGCCAGCAGCTTAGCGTCAGGGGTTAATTCACCCCTCCACTTT
. . TRBJ1-2 TRBV4-3 CASSQGRGVVSNYGYTF TGCGCCAGCAGCCAAGGACGGGGGGTGGTTTCTAACTATGGCTACACCTTC
. . TRBJ1-1 TRBV10-3 CATHPGGDDTEAFF TGTGCCACCCACCCGGGGGGAGACGACACTGAAGCTTTCTTT
. . TRBJ2-2 TRBV30 CAWSGTVNTGELFF TGTGCCTGGAGTGGGACAGTGAACACCGGGGAGCTGTTTTTT
TRBD2 . TRBJ2-5 TRBV14 CASSQPLGTSETQYF TGTGCCAGCAGCCAACCCTTAGGGACTAGCGAGACCCAGTACTTC
TRBD1 . TRBJ2-1 TRBV14 CASSPRTGGWNEQFF TGTGCCAGCAGCCCCCGGACAGGGGGCTGGAATGAGCAGTTCTTC
TRBD1 . TRBJ2-2 TRBV7-9 CASSGPGQGNTGELFF TGTGCCAGCAGCGGGCCGGGACAGGGCAACACCGGGGAGCTGTTTTTT
TRBD1 . TRBJ1-1 TRBV4-2 CASSQDLGPGGGSTEAFF TGTGCCAGCAGCCAAGATCTCGGCCCAGGGGGCGGGAGTACTGAAGCTTTCTTT
. once TRBJ2-2 TRBV27 CASMTGAGELFF TGTGCCAGCATGACAGGCGCCGGGGAGCTGTTTTTT
. . TRBJ1-4 TRBV7-9 CASSQAQGEKLFF TGTGCCAGCAGCCAGGCACAGGGTGAAAAACTGTTTTTT
. . TRBJ1-5 TRBV7-9 CASSAAQGSNQPQHF TGTGCCAGCAGCGCCGCCCAGGGCAGCAATCAGCCCCAGCATTTT
. . TRBJ2-5 TRBV5-1 CASSEQREETQYF TGCGCCAGCAGCGAACAGAGAGAAGAGACCCAGTACTTC
. . TRBJ2-5 TRBV6-5 CASSSTPSGETQYF TGTGCCAGCAGTTCGACCCCATCGGGAGAGACCCAGTACTTC
. . TRBJ2-2 TRBV5-4 CASSLAHTGELFF TGTGCCAGCAGCTTGGCCCATACCGGGGAGCTGTTTTTT
. . TRBJ1-1 TRBV30 CAWSGGGSPEAFF TGTGCCTGGAGTGGAGGTGGGAGCCCTGAAGCTTTCTTT
TRBD1 . TRBJ1-1 TRBV18 CASSLSTGGSTEAFF TGTGCCAGCTCACTATCGACAGGGGGAAGCACTGAAGCTTTCTTT
. once TRBJ2-7 TRBV6-5 CASSLQGREQYF TGTGCCAGCAGCCTACAGGGACGCGAGCAGTACTTC
. . TRBJ2-7 TRBV7-2 CASSYQVNSYEQYF TGTGCCAGCAGCTACCAGGTCAACTCCTACGAGCAGTACTTC
. . TRBJ1-5 TRBV19 CASSTGDRRNQPQHF TGTGCCAGTAGTACCGGTGACAGACGCAATCAGCCCCAGCATTTT
. . TRBJ2-7 TRBV4-1 CASSQDQAPQIYEQYF TGCGCCAGCAGCCAAGATCAGGCACCTCAGATATACGAGCAGTACTTC
. medium-sized TRBJ1-3 TRBV10-1 CASSESTGTGNTIYF TGCGCCAGCAGTGAGTCGACAGGAACTGGAAACACCATATATTTT
. . TRBJ1-2 TRBV7-8 CASSLDRYVYGYTF TGTGCCAGCAGCTTAGACAGATACGTTTATGGCTACACCTTC
. few TRBJ2-7 TRBV7-9 CASSLSHSYEQYF TGTGCCAGCAGCTTAAGTCACAGCTACGAGCAGTACTTC
. . TRBJ2-6 TRBV27 CASSFGVSGANVLTF TGTGCCAGCAGTTTCGGGGTCTCTGGGGCCAACGTCCTGACTTTC
TRBD1 . TRBJ1-4 TRBV6-6 CASSYGTGNEKLFF TGTGCCAGCAGTTACGGGACAGGGAATGAAAAACTGTTTTTT
. . TRBJ2-3 TRBV2 CASSTPLYTQYF TGTGCCAGCAGCACTCCTCTCTATACGCAGTATTTT
. . TRBJ2-7 TRBV19 CASSSPATYEQYF TGTGCCAGTAGTAGTCCCGCGACCTACGAGCAGTACTTC
TRBD2 . TRBJ2-5 TRBV11-3 CASSLVGGQETQYF TGTGCCAGCAGCTTAGTGGGGGGGCAAGAGACCCAGTACTTC
. . TRBJ2-7 TRBV10-2 CASSPRGGAAYEQYF TGCGCCAGCAGTCCTAGGGGGGGGGCCGCCTACGAGCAGTACTTC
. . TRBJ1-4 TRBV7-9 CASSSAPGGEKLFF TGTGCCAGCAGCTCCGCCCCGGGAGGGGAAAAACTGTTTTTT
. . TRBJ2-1 TRBV11-2 CASSLDLSVANNEQFF TGTGCCAGCAGCTTAGACCTGTCGGTTGCCAACAATGAGCAGTTCTTC
TRBD2 . TRBJ2-7 TRBV27 CASSLSRSQRGLYF TGTGCCAGCAGTTTATCGCGCTCCCAGCGGGGGTTGTACTTC
TRBD1 once TRBJ2-2 TRBV30 CAWSVTWQGAVGELFF TGTGCCTGGAGTGTGACGTGGCAGGGGGCCGTCGGGGAGCTGTTTTTT
. . TRBJ1-1 TRBV11-2 CASSLLEGHTEAFF TGTGCCAGCAGCTTGTTGGAGGGACACACTGAAGCTTTCTTT
. once TRBJ2-3 TRBV11-3 CASRAPNADTQYF TGTGCCAGCAGGGCCCCGAACGCAGATACGCAGTATTTT
TRBD1 . TRBJ1-1 TRBV9 CASSRQGAVDTEAFF TGTGCCAGCAGCAGACAGGGGGCGGTGGACACTGAAGCTTTCTTT
. once TRBJ1-2 TRBV4-1 CASSQGQFGIGGYTF TGCGCCAGCAGCCAAGGACAGTTTGGGATTGGTGGCTACACCTTC
TRBD1 . TRBJ1-1 TRBV6-5 CASSYSDRVITEAFF TGTGCCAGCAGTTACTCGGACAGGGTTATCACTGAAGCTTTCTTT
. . TRBJ1-1 TRBV6-6 CASSLTVNTEAFF TGTGCCAGCAGTTTGACAGTGAACACTGAAGCTTTCTTT
. . TRBJ2-3 TRBV6-1 CASSGGLWGGSNTQYF TGTGCCAGCAGTGGTGGTTTGTGGGGGGGCTCCAATACGCAGTATTTT
. . TRBJ2-5 TRBV9 CASSPGETQYF TGTGCCAGCAGCCCCGGGGAGACCCAGTACTTC
. . TRBJ2-1 TRBV21-1 CASSKRGNEQFF TGTGCCAGCAGCAAAAGGGGGAATGAGCAGTTCTTC
TRBD1 . TRBJ1-4 TRBV30 CAWTGGAGGEKLFF TGTGCCTGGACAGGGGGCGCGGGTGGTGAAAAACTGTTTTTT
. few TRBJ1-6 TRBV11-2 CASSLTGRDSPLHF TGTGCCAGCAGCCTAACAGGGAGGGATTCACCCCTCCACTTT
TRBD1 . TRBJ2-2 TRBV4-2 CASSLDRVDTGELFF TGTGCCAGCAGCCTTGACAGGGTGGACACCGGGGAGCTGTTTTTT
. . TRBJ1-1 TRBV7-8 CASSDPGQPLTEEAFF TGTGCCAGCAGCGACCCCGGACAGCCCTTGACGGAAGAAGCTTTCTTT